Below, 9 T cell receptor beta chains from the same sample are listed, as sequenced in a study of shared clonotypes between healthy human individuals. Clones were read by immunoSEQ multiplex PCR, and TCRdb kept only the in-frame ones, dropping some. The data contain about 1.1 million clones, around three quarters of them singletons. Sequences were obtained from memory CD4+ T cells from PBMCs. Subset described: CD45RA-negative fraction. These receptors came from a young man in good health. Some clones in this sample may be carry-over from other donors' samples.

This chain uses TRBV11-3 with TRBJ1-1; 8 nucleotides agree with TRBD1. From germline, CDR1 is SGHNT and CDR2 YENEEA. After removal of 5 bases from V and 5 bases from J, the junction contained 7 bases not matched to a gene. This CDR3 has 14 amino acids. The CDR3 sequence: CASSPQGAGTEAFF. The CDR3 nucleotides are TGTGCCAGCAGCCCGCAGGGGGCCGGGACTGAAGCTTTCTTT.

The J gene is TRBJ2-3, the V gene TRBV30; TRBD1 is a possible D gene (6 bases). Trimming removed 3 bases from V and 6 bases from J, with 19 bases in between. In germline, CDR1 is GTSNPN, CDR2 SVGIG (reference sequence). The CDR3 is 15 residues long. This CDR3 is CAWSPDRYKGDTQYF. CDR3 coding DNA: TGTGCCTGGAGCCCGGACAGATACAAAGGGGATACGCAGTATTTT. Full variable domain (remainder filled in from reference TRBV30 and TRBJ2-3): SQTIHQWPATLVQPVGSPLSLECTVEGTSNPNLYWYRQAAGRGLQLLFYSVGIGQISSEVPQNLSASRPQDRQFILSSKKLLLSDSGFYLCAWSPDRYKGDTQYFGPGTRLTVL.

The gene calls are TRBV18 and TRBJ2-3, with a possible D match to TRBD2 (6 bases). Germline loops: CDR1 KGHSH, CDR2 LQKENI. The CDR3 runs to 15 residues. Trimming stripped 5 bases from V and 0 bases from J, with 12 bases between. The CDR3 coding sequence is TGTGCCAGCTCAGCGCTAGCGACGAGCACAGATACGCAGTATTTT. Its translation is CASSALATSTDTQYF. Based on the CDR3 plus reference TRBV18 and TRBJ2-3, the full variable domain is NAGVMQNPRHLVRRRGQEARLRCSPMKGHSHVYWYRQLPEEGLKFMVYLQKENIIDESGMPKERFSAEFPKEGPSILRIQQVVRGDSAAYFCASSALATSTDTQYFGPGTRLTVL.

The genes are TRBV5-6 and TRBJ2-7; no clear D. Germline-derived CDR1 and CDR2 are SGHDT and YYEEEE. The CDR3 is 13 amino acids. V lost 6 bases, J lost 0 bases, and 10 bases lay in between. The CDR3 coding sequence is TGTGCCAGCATGCTCAAGGGCTCCTACGAGCAGTACTTC. It is translated as CASMLKGSYEQYF.

J is TRBJ2-1 and V is TRBV29-1, with TRBD2 identical over 8 bases. The CDR3 is 13 residues long. Germline V gene data show CDR1 as SQVTM and CDR2 as ANQGSEA. The CDR3 bases are TGCAGTTCCGGGACTAGCTCCTACAATGAGCAGTTCTTC. It is translated as CSSGTSSYNEQFF.

The chain recombines TRBV5-1 with TRBJ2-1, with TRBD1 matching over 8 bases. With 3 bases clipped from V and 9 bases from J, the junction kept 14 bases outside the gene matches. CDR3 length: 16 residues. Germline CDR1 is SGHRS and CDR2 is YFSETQ. This CDR3 reads CASSSGGAGRQVEQFF. CDR3 DNA sequence: TGCGCCAGCAGCTCAGGGGGCGCAGGGCGGCAGGTTGAGCAGTTCTTC.

The V call is TRBV6-6, the J call TRBJ2-7, with TRBD1 as a possible D gene (5 bases). The CDR3 runs 15 residues. V was cut by 0 bases and J by 1 base, with 10 bases left in between. Looked up from germline, CDR1 is MNHNY and CDR2 is SVGAGI (reference sequence). The CDR3: CASSYSGRDSYEQYF. The CDR3 bases are TGTGCCAGCAGTTACTCTGGCAGGGATTCCTACGAGCAGTACTTC.

This rearrangement joins TRBV5-1 to TRBJ2-1; TRBD1 agrees at 7 bases. CDR3 length: 15 residues. The germline V gene has CDR1 SGHRS and CDR2 YFSETQ. The V and J ends lost 4 bases and 4 bases, in that order; junction bases with no gene match: 8. CDR3 sequence: CASSEGTARYNEQFF. In nucleotides, the CDR3 is TGCGCCAGCAGCGAGGGGACAGCGAGGTACAATGAGCAGTTCTTC.

This clone was observed once. The chain uses TRBV29-1 and TRBJ1-1, with D maybe TRBD1 (6 bases). Trimming took off 7 bases at V and 6 bases at J, with 21 bases between the two ends. CDR1 is SQVTM and CDR2 is ANQGSEA in the germline V gene. The CDR3 consists of 14 residues. DNA for the CDR3: TGCAGCGCCGCGGTTGGAGGGGGTAAAGCTGAAGCTTTCTTT. This encodes CSAAVGGGKAEAFF. Full variable domain (outside the CDR3, taken from reference TRBV29-1 and TRBJ1-1): SAVISQKPSRDICQRGTSLTIQCQVDSQVTMMFWYRQQPGQSLTLIATANQGSEATYESGFVIDKFPISRPNLTFSTLTVSNMSPEDSSIYLCSAAVGGGKAEAFFGQGTRLTVV.